This T cell receptor beta chain comes out of a study of blood T cell repertoires in COVID-19. Authors' methods: Amplification from reference gene primers served as the basis for estimated nucleated cell counts. Data came from immunoSEQ multiplex PCR; TCRdb stores just in-frame clones and leaves some out. The V and J calls and clone size come from that table; D and trimming were worked out from the DNA. This sample yields some 64,000 clones, of which 88% are seen a single time; 3.9% belongs to the top ten. Per the germline V gene, CDR1 is SGHNT and CDR2 is YENEEA. The V and J ends lost 3 bases and 0 bases, in that order; junction bases with no gene match: 14. The CDR3 runs to 20 residues.

Input material: peripheral blood. The receptor's source is a man between 70 and 80 years old with acute or convalescent COVID-19. The chain couples TRBV11-3 to TRBJ1-6; 7 bases are a match to TRBD1. The CDR3 loop reads CASSFSGTVILNSYNSPLHF. In nucleotides, the CDR3 is TGTGCCAGCAGCTTCTCCGGGACAGTCATCTTAAACTCCTATAATTCACCCCTCCACTTT.